The present T cell receptor (beta chain) was sequenced within a study of shared clonotypes between healthy human individuals. V dropped 0 bases and J dropped 0 bases, with 13 bases sitting between them. The length of the CDR3 is 17 residues. CDR1 and CDR2 from the germline V gene are MGHRA and YSYEKL. Generated by immunoSEQ multiplex PCR, the TCRdb table keeps only in-frame clones and is missing some. The repertoire consists of 2.5 million or so clones, with over 85% occurring once and the leading ten covering over 0.12%. Sequencing used naive CD4+ T cells sorted from blood. The subset denotes: CD45RA+ positively selected. The receptor was derived from a man aged 18 to 30 in good health. The chain couples TRBV4-1 to TRBJ2-3; D is possibly TRBD1 or TRBD2 (5 bases each). CDR3 in amino acids: CASSQEPGRMSTDTQYF. The CDR3 nucleotides read TGCGCCAGCAGCCAAGAGCCGGGGCGGATGAGCACAGATACGCAGTATTTT.